This TCR beta chain was sequenced for a study of cytomegalovirus exposure and HLA in healthy donors. The germline gives CDR1 WNHNN, CDR2 SYGVQD (reference sequence). The junction had 14 bases not matched to a gene; V was cut back by 2 bases and J by 11 bases. The CDR3 totals 16 residues. 13 Jbeta primers and 60 Vbeta primers were used for the PCR. Produced via immunoSEQ multiplex PCR; TCRdb's table is partial and in-frame only. Here the sample spans about 200,000 clones, about 80% being singletons. Sequencing used PBMCs. The receptor's source is a woman in her 30s in good health and CMV-seronegative. The chain combines TRBV10-1 with TRBJ2-3, with TRBD2 matching 9 bases. The CDR3 region is CASSEGGIAGVEGQYF. CDR3 in DNA: TGCGCCAGCAGTGAGGGGGGTATAGCGGGGGTCGAAGGGCAGTATTTT.